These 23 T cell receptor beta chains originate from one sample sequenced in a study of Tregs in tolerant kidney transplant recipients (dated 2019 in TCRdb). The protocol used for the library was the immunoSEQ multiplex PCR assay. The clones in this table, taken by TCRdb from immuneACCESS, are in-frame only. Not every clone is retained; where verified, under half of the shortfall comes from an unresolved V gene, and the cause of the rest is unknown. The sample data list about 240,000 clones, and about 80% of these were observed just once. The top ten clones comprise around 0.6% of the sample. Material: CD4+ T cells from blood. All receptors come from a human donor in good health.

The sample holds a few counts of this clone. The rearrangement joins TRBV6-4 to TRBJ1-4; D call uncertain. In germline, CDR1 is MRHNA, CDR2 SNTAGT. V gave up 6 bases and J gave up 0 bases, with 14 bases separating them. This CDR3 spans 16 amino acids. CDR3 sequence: CASSSKGPPTNEKLFF. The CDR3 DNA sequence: TGTGCCAGCAGCTCGAAGGGCCCACCAACTAATGAAAAACTGTTTTTT.

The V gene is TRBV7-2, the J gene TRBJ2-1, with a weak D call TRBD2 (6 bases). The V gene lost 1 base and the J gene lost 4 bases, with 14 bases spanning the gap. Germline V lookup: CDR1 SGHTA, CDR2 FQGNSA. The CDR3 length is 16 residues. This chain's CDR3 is CASSLVGLTNYNEQFF. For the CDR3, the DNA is TGTGCCAGCAGCTTAGTAGGACTAACGAATTACAATGAGCAGTTCTTC. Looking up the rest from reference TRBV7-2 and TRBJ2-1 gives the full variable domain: GAGVSQSPSNKVTEKGKDVELRCDPISGHTALYWYRQSLGQGLEFLIYFQGNSAPDKSGLPSDRFSAERTGGSVSTLTIQRTQQEDSAVYLCASSLVGLTNYNEQFFGPGTRLTVL.

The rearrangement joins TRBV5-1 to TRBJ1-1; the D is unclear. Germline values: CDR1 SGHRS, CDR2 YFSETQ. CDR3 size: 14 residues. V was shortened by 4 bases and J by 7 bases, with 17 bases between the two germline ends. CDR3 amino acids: CASSLGRVWSEAFF. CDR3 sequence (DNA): TGCGCCAGCAGCCTTGGGCGGGTTTGGAGTGAAGCTTTCTTT.

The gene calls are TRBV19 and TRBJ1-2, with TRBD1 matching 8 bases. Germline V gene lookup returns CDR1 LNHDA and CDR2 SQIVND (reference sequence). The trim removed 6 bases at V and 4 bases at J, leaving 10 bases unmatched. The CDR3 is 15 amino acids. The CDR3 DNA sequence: TGTGCCAGTAGGGACCCGGGACAGGCCGGCTATGGCTACACCTTC. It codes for CASRDPGQAGYGYTF.

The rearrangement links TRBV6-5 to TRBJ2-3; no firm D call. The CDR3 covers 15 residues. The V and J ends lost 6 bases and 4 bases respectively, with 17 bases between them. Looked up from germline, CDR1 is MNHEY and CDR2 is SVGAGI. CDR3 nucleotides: TGTGCCAGCAGCCCCGAGAACCCCGCGGCAGATACGCAGTATTTT. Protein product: CASSPENPAADTQYF.

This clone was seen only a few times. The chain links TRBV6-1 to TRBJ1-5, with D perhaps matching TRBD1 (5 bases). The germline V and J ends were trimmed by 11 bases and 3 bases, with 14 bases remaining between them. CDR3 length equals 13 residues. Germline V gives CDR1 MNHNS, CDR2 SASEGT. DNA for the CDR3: TGTGCCCGGGGGGGGGAATCCAATCAGCCCCAGCATTTT. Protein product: CARGGESNQPQHF.

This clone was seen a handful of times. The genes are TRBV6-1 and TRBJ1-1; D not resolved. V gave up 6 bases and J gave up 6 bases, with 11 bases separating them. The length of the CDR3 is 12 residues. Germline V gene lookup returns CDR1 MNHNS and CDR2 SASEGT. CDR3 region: CASRNNGAEAFF. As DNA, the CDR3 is TGTGCCAGCAGAAACAATGGAGCTGAAGCTTTCTTT.

As DNA, the CDR3 is TGTGCCAGCAGTGTGGGGCCGATGAACTATGGCTACACCTTC. Its translation: CASSVGPMNYGYTF. The chain links TRBV6-1 to TRBJ1-2, with a tentative D call TRBD1 (5 bases). V was pared by 4 bases and J by 2 bases, with 11 bases between. In germline, CDR1 is MNHNS, CDR2 SASEGT. CDR3 length: 14 residues.

The CDR3, as DNA: TGCGCCAGCAGCGCGGGCGTGATCTCGTCCTACGAGCAGTACTTC. It translates to CASSAGVISSYEQYF. The chain has TRBV5-1 and TRBJ2-7, with a weak D call TRBD2 (5 bases). The CDR3 has 15 amino acids. The V end was cut by 4 bases, the J end by 1 base, with 15 bases between. Germline V gene data show CDR1 as SGHRS and CDR2 as YFSETQ. The variable domain in full, with the rest retrieved from reference TRBV5-1 and TRBJ2-7, is KAGVTQTPRYLIKTRGQQVTLSCSPISGHRSVSWYQQTPGQGLQFLFEYFSETQRNKGNFPGRFSGRQFSNSRSEMNVSTLELGDSALYLCASSAGVISSYEQYFGPGTRLTVT.

CDR3 in DNA: TGCGCCAGTTCCCGGGACCAATCCTACGAGCAGTACTTC. Protein product: CASSRDQSYEQYF. The V call is TRBV10-2, the J call TRBJ2-7; possibly TRBD1 or TRBD2 for D (5 bases each). V dropped 9 bases and J dropped 1 base, with 13 bases sitting between them. CDR3 length: 13 residues. Germline lookup yields CDR1 WSHSY and CDR2 SAAADI.

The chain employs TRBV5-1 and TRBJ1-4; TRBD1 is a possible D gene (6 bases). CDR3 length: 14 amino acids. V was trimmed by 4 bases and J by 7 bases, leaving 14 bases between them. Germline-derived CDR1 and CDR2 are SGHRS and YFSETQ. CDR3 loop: CASSLGGLGEKLFF. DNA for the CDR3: TGCGCCAGCAGCCTAGGGGGTTTGGGTGAAAAACTGTTTTTT.

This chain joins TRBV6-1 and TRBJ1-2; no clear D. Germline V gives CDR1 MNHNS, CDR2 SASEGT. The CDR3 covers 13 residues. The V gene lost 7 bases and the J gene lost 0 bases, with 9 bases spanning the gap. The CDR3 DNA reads TGTGCCAGCAACTATAATCCTAACTATGGCTACACCTTC. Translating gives CASNYNPNYGYTF.

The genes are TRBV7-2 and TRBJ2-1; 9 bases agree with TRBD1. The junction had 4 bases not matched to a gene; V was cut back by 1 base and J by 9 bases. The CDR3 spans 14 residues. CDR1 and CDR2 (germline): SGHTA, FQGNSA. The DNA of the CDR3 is TGTGCCAGCAGCTTAGACACAGGGGGCATTGAGCAGTTCTTC. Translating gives CASSLDTGGIEQFF.

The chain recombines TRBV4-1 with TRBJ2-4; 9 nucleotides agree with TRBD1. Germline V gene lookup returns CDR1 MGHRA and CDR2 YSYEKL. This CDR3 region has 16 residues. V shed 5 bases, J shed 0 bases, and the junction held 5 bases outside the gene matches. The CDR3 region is CASSKGQGSAKNIQYF. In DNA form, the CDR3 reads TGCGCCAGCAGCAAAGGACAGGGGTCAGCCAAAAACATTCAGTACTTC.

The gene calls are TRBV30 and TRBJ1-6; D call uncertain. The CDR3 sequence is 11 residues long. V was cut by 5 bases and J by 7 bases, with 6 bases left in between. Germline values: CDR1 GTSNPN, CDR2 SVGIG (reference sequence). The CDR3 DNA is TGTGCCTGGGACGGCAATTCACCCCTCCACTTT. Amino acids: CAWDGNSPLHF. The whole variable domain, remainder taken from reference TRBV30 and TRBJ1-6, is SQTIHQWPATLVQPVGSPLSLECTVEGTSNPNLYWYRQAAGRGLQLLFYSVGIGQISSEVPQNLSASRPQDRQFILSSKKLLLSDSGFYLCAWDGNSPLHFGNGTRLTVT.

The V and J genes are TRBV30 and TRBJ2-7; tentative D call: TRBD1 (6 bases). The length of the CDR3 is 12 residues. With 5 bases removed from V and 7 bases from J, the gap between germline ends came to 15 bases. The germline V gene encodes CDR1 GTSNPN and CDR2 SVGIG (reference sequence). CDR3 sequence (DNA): TGTGCCTGGTCGAAACAGGGCCGGGAGCAGTACTTC. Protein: CAWSKQGREQYF.

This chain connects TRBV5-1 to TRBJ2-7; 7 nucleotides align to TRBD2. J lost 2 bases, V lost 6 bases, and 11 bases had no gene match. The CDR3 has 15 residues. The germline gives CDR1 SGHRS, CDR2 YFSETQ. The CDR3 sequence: CASTGGGAGTYEQYF. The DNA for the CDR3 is TGCGCCAGCACCGGGGGAGGGGCGGGGACCTACGAGCAGTACTTC.

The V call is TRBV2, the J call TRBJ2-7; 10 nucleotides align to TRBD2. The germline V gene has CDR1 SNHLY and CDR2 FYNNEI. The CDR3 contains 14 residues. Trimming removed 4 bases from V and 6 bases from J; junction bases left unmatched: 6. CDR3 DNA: TGTGCCAGCAGTGGGGCTAGCGGGAGTTCCGAGCAGTACTTC. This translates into CASSGASGSSEQYF.

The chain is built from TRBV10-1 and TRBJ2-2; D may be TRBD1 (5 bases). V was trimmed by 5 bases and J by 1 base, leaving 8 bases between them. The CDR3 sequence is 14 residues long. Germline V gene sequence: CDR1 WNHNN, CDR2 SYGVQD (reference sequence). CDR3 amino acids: CASSKTVNTGELFF. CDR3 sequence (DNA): TGCGCCAGCAGTAAGACAGTGAACACCGGGGAGCTGTTTTTT.

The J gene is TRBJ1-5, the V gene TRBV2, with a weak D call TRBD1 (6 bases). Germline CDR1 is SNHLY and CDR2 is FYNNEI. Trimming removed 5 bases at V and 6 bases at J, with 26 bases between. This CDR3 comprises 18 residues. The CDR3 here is CASSFHFIGTNSGQPQHF. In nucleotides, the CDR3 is TGTGCCAGCAGTTTTCACTTTATAGGGACAAATTCGGGTCAGCCCCAGCATTTT.

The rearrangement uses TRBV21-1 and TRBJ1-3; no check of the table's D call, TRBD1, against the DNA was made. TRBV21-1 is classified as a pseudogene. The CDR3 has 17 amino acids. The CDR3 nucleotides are TGTGCCAGCAACAGACAGGATGCATCGAATACTGGAAACACCATATATTTT. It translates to CASNRQDASNTGNTIYF.

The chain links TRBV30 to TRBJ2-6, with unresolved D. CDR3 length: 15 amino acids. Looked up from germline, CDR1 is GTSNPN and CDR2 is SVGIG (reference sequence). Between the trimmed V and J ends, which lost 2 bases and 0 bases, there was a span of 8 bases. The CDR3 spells CAWSFGNSGANVLTF. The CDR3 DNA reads TGTGCCTGGAGTTTTGGGAACTCTGGGGCCAACGTCCTGACTTTC.

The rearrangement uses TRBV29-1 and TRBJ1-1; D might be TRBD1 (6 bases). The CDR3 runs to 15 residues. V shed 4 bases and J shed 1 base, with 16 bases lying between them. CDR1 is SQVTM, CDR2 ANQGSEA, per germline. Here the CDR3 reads CSVGRSRDTNTEAFF. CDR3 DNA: TGCAGCGTTGGACGTAGCCGGGACACGAACACTGAAGCTTTCTTT.